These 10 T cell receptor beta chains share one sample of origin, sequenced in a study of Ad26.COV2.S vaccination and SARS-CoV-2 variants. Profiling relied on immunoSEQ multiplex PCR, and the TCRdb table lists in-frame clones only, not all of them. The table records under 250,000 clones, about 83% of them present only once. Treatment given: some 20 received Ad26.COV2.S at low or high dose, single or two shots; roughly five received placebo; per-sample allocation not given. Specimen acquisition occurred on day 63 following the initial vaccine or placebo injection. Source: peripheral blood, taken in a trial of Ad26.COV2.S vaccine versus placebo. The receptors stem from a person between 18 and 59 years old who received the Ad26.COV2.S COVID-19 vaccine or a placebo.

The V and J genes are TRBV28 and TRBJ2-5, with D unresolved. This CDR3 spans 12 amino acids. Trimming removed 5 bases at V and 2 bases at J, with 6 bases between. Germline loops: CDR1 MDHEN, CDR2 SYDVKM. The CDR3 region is CASSPKQETQYF. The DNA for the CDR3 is TGTGCCAGCAGTCCCAAACAAGAGACCCAGTACTTC.

The chain's CDR3 is CASSIWARGNTIYF. For the CDR3, the DNA is TGTGCCAGTAGTATCTGGGCCAGGGGAAACACCATATATTTT. J is TRBJ1-3 and V is TRBV19; unclear D gene. Germline CDR1 reads LNHDA; CDR2 reads SQIVND (reference sequence). CDR3 size: 14 residues. The V end lost 3 bases, the J end lost 4 bases, and 10 bases lay between the germline ends. The whole variable domain, remainder taken from reference TRBV19 and TRBJ1-3, is DGGITQSPKYLFRKEGQNVTLSCEQNLNHDAMYWYRQDPGQGLRLIYYSQIVNDFQKGDIAEGYSVSREKKESFPLTVTSAQKNPTAFYLCASSIWARGNTIYFGEGSWLTVV.

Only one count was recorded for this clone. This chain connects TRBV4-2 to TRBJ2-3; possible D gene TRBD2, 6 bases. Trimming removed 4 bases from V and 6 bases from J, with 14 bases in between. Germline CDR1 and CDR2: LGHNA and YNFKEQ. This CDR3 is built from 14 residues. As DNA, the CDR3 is TGTGCCAGCAGCCCCTCGCGCGGGGCCGATACGCAGTATTTT. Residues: CASSPSRGADTQYF.

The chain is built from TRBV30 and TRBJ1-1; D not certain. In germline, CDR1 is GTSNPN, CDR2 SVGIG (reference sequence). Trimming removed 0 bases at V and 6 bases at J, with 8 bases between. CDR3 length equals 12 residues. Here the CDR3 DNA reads TGTGCCTGGAGTGTACGGCAGGCTGAAGCTTTCTTT. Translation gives CAWSVRQAEAFF.

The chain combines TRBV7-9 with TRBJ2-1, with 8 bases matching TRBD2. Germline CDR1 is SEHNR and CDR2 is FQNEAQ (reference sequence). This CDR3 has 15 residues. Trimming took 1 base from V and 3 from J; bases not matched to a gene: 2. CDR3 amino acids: CASSLGLAGYNEQFF. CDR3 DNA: TGTGCCAGCAGCTTAGGGCTAGCGGGCTACAATGAGCAGTTCTTC.

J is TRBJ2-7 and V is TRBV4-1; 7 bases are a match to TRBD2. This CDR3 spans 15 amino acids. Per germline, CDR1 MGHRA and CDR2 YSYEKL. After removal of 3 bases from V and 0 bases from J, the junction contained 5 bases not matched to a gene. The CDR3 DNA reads TGCGCCAGCAGCCACCAACTAGCGATCTCCTACGAGCAGTACTTC. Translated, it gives CASSHQLAISYEQYF.

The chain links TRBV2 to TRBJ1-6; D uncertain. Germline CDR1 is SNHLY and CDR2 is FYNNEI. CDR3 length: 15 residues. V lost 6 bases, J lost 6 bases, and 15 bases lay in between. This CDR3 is CASREQRTFNSPLHF. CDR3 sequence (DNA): TGTGCCAGCAGAGAACAGCGGACGTTTAATTCACCCCTCCACTTT.

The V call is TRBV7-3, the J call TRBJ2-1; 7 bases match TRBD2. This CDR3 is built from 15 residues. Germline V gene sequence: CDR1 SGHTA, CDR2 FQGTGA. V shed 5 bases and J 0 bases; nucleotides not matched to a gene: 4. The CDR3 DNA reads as TGTGCCAGCAGCGACGGGAGGAGCTCCTACAATGAGCAGTTCTTC. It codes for CASSDGRSSYNEQFF.

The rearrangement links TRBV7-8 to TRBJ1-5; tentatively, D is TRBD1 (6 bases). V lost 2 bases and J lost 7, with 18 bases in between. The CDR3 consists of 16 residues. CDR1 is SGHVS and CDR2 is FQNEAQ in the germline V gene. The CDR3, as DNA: TGTGCCAGCAGCTTAAAGGAGGGCAGGGGTAGACAGCCCCAGCATTTT. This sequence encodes CASSLKEGRGRQPQHF.

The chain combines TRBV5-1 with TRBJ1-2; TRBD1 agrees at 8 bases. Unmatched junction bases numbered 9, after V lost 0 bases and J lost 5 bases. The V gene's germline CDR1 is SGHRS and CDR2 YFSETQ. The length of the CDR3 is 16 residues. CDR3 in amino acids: CASSLEAGQGVYGYTF. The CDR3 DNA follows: TGCGCCAGCAGCTTGGAAGCAGGACAGGGCGTTTATGGCTACACCTTC.